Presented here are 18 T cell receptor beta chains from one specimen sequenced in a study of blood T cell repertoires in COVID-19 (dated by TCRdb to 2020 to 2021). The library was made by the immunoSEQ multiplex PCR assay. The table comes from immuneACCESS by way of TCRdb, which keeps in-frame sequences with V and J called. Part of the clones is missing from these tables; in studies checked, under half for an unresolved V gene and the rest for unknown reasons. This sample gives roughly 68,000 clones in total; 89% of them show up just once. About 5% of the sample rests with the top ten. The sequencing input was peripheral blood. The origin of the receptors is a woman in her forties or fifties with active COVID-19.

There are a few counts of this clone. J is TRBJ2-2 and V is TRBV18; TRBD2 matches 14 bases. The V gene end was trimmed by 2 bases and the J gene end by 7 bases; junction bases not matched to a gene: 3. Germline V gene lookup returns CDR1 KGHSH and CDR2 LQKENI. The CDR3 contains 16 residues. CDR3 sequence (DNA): TGTGCCAGCTCACCAGGGACTAGCGGGAGTGTCGGGGAGCTGTTTTTT. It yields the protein CASSPGTSGSVGELFF.

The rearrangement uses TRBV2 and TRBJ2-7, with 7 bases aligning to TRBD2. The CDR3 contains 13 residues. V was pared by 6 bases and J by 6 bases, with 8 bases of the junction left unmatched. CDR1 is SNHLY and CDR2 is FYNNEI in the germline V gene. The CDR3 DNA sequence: TGTGCCAGCAGGGCGGGGGTAGGGTTCGAGCAGTACTTC. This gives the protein CASRAGVGFEQYF. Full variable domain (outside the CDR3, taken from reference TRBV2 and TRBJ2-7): EPEVTQTPSHQVTQMGQEVILRCVPISNHLYFYWYRQILGQKVEFLVSFYNNEISEKSEIFDDQFSVERPDGSNFTLKIRSTKLEDSAMYFCASRAGVGFEQYFGPGTRLTVT.

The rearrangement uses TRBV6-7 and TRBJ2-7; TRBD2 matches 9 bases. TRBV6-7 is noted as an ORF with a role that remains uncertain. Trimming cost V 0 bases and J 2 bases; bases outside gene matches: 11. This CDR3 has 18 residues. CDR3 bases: TGTGCCAGCAGTTACTCGCAGGCGGGGCGGGAGGGCACCTACGAGCAGTACTTC. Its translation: CASSYSQAGREGTYEQYF.

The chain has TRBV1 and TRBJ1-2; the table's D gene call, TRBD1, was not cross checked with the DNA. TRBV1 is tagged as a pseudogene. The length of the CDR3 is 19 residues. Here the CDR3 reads CTSSPRTTGSARVNYGYTF. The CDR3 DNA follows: TGCACCAGCAGCCCCCGGACGACAGGGTCGGCTAGGGTGAACTATGGCTACACCTTC.

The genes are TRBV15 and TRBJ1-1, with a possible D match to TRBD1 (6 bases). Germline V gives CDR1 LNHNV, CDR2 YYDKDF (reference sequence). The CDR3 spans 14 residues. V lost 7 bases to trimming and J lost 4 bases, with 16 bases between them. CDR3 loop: CATNILTGPTEAFF. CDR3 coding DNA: TGTGCCACCAACATTTTAACAGGGCCCACTGAAGCTTTCTTT.

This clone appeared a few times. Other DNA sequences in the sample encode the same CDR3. CDR3 amino acids: CASSLEGSTDTQYF. The CDR3, as DNA: TGTGCCAGCAGCTTAGAGGGGTCCACAGATACGCAGTATTTT. This chain connects TRBV7-9 to TRBJ2-3, with D possibly matching TRBD1 (5 bases). Trimming took 1 base from V and 2 from J, leaving 7 bases between them. CDR3 size: 14 residues. From germline, CDR1 is SEHNR and CDR2 FQNEAQ (reference sequence).

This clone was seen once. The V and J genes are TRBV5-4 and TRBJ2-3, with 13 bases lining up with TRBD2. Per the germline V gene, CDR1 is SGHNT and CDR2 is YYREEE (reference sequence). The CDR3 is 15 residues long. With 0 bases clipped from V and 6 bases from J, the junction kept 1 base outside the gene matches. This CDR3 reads CASSLETSGRDTQYF. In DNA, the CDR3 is TGTGCCAGCAGCTTGGAGACTAGCGGGAGGGATACGCAGTATTTT.

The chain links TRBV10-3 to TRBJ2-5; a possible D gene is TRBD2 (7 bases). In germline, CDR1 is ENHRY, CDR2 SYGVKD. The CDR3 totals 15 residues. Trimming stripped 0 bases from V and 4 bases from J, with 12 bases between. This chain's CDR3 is CAISESRGAGETQYF. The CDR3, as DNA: TGTGCCATCAGTGAGTCCCGGGGGGCAGGAGAGACCCAGTACTTC.

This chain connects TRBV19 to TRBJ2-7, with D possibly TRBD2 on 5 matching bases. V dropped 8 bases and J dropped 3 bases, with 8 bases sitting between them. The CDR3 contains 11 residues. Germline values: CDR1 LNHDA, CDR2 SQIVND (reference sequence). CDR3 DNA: TGTGCCAGTTCGGAGGACTACGAGCAGTACTTC. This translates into CASSEDYEQYF. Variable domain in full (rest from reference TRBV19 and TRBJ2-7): DGGITQSPKYLFRKEGQNVTLSCEQNLNHDAMYWYRQDPGQGLRLIYYSQIVNDFQKGDIAEGYSVSREKKESFPLTVTSAQKNPTAFYLCASSEDYEQYFGPGTRLTVT.

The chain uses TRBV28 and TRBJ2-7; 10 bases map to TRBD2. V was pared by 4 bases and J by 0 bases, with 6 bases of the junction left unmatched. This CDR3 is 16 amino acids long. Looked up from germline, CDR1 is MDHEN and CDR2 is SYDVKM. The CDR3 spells CASSSIRTSGSYEQYF. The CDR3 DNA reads TGTGCCAGCAGTTCGATACGGACTAGCGGCTCCTACGAGCAGTACTTC. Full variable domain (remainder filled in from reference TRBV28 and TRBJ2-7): DVKVTQSSRYLVKRTGEKVFLECVQDMDHENMFWYRQDPGLGLRLIYFSYDVKMKEKGDIPEGYSVSREKKERFSLILESASTNQTSMYLCASSSIRTSGSYEQYFGPGTRLTVT.

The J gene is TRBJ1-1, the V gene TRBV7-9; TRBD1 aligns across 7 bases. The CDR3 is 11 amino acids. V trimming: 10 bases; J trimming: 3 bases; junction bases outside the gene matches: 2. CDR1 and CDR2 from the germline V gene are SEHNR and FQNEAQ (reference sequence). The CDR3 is CATGTDTEAFF. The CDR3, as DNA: TGTGCCACAGGGACAGACACTGAAGCTTTCTTT. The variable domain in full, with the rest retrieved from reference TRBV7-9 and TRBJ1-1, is DTGVSQNPRHKITKRGQNVTFRCDPISEHNRLYWYRQTLGQGPEFLTYFQNEAQLEKSRLLSDRFSAERPKGSFSTLEIQRTEQGDSAMYLCATGTDTEAFFGQGTRLTVV.

CDR3 nucleotide sequence: TGCGCCAGCAGCGGCCAACAGGGGGCGAGGAATGAGCAGTTCTTC. The encoded protein is CASSGQQGARNEQFF. The gene calls are TRBV4-1 and TRBJ2-1, with 9 positions matching TRBD1. CDR1 MGHRA and CDR2 YSYEKL come from the germline V gene. The V and J ends lost 5 bases and 7 bases, in that order; junction bases with no gene match: 9. There are 15 residues in the CDR3.

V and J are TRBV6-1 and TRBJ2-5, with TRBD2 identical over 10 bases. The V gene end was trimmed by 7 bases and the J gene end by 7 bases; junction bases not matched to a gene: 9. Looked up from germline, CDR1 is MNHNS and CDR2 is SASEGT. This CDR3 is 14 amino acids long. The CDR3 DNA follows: TGTGCCAGCACTCAACTAGCGGGAATGGGGACCCAGTACTTC. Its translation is CASTQLAGMGTQYF.

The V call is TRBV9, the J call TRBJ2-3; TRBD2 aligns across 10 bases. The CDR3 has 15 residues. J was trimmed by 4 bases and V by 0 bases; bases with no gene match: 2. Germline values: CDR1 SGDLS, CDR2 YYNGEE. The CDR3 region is CASSVGTSGPDTQYF. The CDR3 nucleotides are TGTGCCAGCAGCGTAGGGACTAGCGGTCCAGATACGCAGTATTTT.

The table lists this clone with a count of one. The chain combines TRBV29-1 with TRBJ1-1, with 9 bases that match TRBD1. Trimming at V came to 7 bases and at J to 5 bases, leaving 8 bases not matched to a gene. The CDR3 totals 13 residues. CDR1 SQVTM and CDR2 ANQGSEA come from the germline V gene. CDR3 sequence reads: CSASRDRVTEAFF. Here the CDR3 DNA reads TGCAGCGCGTCCCGGGACAGGGTGACTGAAGCTTTCTTT.

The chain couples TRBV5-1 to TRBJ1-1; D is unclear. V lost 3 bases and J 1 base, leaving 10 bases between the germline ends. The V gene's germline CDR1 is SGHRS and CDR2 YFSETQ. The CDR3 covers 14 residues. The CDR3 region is CASSSLAANTEAFF. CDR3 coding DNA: TGCGCCAGCAGCTCGTTGGCGGCGAACACTGAAGCTTTCTTT.

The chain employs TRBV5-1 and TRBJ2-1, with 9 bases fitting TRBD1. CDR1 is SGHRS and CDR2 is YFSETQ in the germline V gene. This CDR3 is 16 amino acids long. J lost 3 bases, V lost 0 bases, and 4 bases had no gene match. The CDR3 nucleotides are TGCGCCAGCAGCTTGGGGACAGGGGCGAACTACAATGAGCAGTTCTTC. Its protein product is CASSLGTGANYNEQFF.

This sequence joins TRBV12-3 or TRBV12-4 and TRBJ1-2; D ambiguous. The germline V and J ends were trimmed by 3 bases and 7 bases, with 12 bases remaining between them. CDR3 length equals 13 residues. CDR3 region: CASSFSGYSGYTF. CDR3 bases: TGTGCCAGCAGTTTTTCGGGGTATAGTGGCTACACCTTC.